These 19 T cell receptor beta chains came from one sample sequenced in a study of cytomegalovirus exposure and HLA in healthy donors. Researchers ran the PCR with 60 Vbeta and 13 Jbeta primers. Sequenced by immunoSEQ multiplex PCR; TCRdb stores in-frame clones only, minus some. The repertoire holds under 200,000 clones, with 80% to 85% as singletons. The sequenced sample consisted of PBMCs. These receptors were collected from a young man in good health and CMV-seronegative.

This clone was recorded once. J is TRBJ2-7 and V is TRBV19, with 7 bases identical to TRBD1. The germline gives CDR1 LNHDA, CDR2 SQIVND (reference sequence). The CDR3 covers 14 residues. V trimming: 9 bases; J trimming: 3 bases; junction bases outside the gene matches: 11. The CDR3 coding sequence is TGTGCCAGCCTCGGGACAGCGGATTGCTACGAGCAGTACTTC. As protein: CASLGTADCYEQYF.

This chain joins TRBV6-5 and TRBJ1-6, with 11 bases fitting TRBD1. The CDR3 covers 15 residues. The ends lost 3 bases at V and 9 bases at J; junction bases unmatched: 4. Germline assignment: CDR1 MNHEY and CDR2 SVGAGI. The CDR3 DNA reads TGTGCCAGCAGTTATTACGGACAGGGGGCTTCACCCCTCCACTTT. Translated, it gives CASSYYGQGASPLHF.

J is TRBJ1-2 and V is TRBV6-6, with 8 bases identical to TRBD1. Germline V gives CDR1 MNHNY, CDR2 SVGAGI (reference sequence). This CDR3 comprises 15 residues. The V gene end was trimmed by 7 bases and the J gene end by 3 bases; junction bases not matched to a gene: 10. The CDR3 reads CASKSRGQVDYGYTF. Written as DNA, the CDR3 is TGTGCCAGCAAAAGCAGGGGGCAAGTAGACTATGGCTACACCTTC.

V is TRBV18 and J is TRBJ2-7; 8 bases are a match to TRBD1. The germline CDR1 and CDR2 sequences are KGHSH and LQKENI. With V trimmed by 6 bases and J by 1 base, 8 bases remained unmatched. The CDR3 has 15 amino acids. For the CDR3, the DNA is TGTGCCAGCTCGGACAGGGTAGTGATGTCCTACGAGCAGTACTTC. Translation gives CASSDRVVMSYEQYF.

The rearrangement joins TRBV2 to TRBJ1-1; tentative D call: TRBD1 (5 bases). CDR3 length equals 13 residues. Trimming cost V 8 bases and J 6 bases, with 16 bases left between them. CDR1 is SNHLY, CDR2 FYNNEI, per germline. CDR3 nucleotides: TGTGCCAGCTATCCTCGGGGACTCGCTGAAGCTTTCTTT. Its translation: CASYPRGLAEAFF.

The chain recombines TRBV5-4 with TRBJ2-7; D is possibly TRBD1 (7 bases). The length of the CDR3 is 14 residues. Germline CDR1 and CDR2: SGHNT and YYREEE (reference sequence). Between the trimmed V and J ends, which lost 3 bases and 0 bases, there was a span of 10 bases. CDR3 DNA: TGTGCCAGCAGCTGGGGGGACAGCTCCTACGAGCAGTACTTC. It translates to CASSWGDSSYEQYF.

V gene TRBV11-3 combines with J gene TRBJ2-3; TRBD2 aligns across 13 bases. The CDR3 sequence is 18 residues long. With V trimmed by 2 bases and J by 2 bases, 7 bases remained unmatched. Per the germline V gene, CDR1 is SGHNT and CDR2 is YENEEA. The CDR3 is CASSLSWTSGSVTDTQYF. The CDR3 nucleotides are TGTGCCAGCAGCTTATCGTGGACTAGCGGGAGTGTCACAGATACGCAGTATTTT.

The V call is TRBV18, the J call TRBJ2-7; TRBD1 might be the D (6 bases). The germline V and J ends were trimmed by 4 bases and 6 bases, with 13 bases remaining between them. Germline values: CDR1 KGHSH, CDR2 LQKENI. CDR3 size: 13 residues. This CDR3 is CASSRGPPGEQYF. CDR3 nucleotide sequence: TGTGCCAGCTCACGGGGGCCTCCAGGCGAGCAGTACTTC. Using reference TRBV18 and TRBJ2-7 for the parts outside the CDR3, the full variable domain is NAGVMQNPRHLVRRRGQEARLRCSPMKGHSHVYWYRQLPEEGLKFMVYLQKENIIDESGMPKERFSAEFPKEGPSILRIQQVVRGDSAAYFCASSRGPPGEQYFGPGTRLTVT.

A word on this clone: At one end the junction does not follow the germline gene, possibly because of a read error. The chain links TRBV7-2 to TRBJ2-7, with 7 bases identical to TRBD2. The CDR3 covers 13 residues. Germline loops: CDR1 SGHTA, CDR2 FQGNSA. This CDR3 is CASSLAPGLESCF. The DNA for the CDR3 is TGTGCCAGCAGCTTAGCCCCCGGACTAGAATCGTGCTTC.

The genes are TRBV6-1 and TRBJ2-3, with 8 positions matching TRBD2. J gave up 4 bases and V 3 bases, and 9 bases lay outside the gene matches. CDR1 is MNHNS, CDR2 SASEGT, per germline. The CDR3 covers 16 residues. The CDR3 sequence: CASSEWAGGRADTQYF. The CDR3 bases are TGTGCCAGCAGTGAGTGGGCGGGGGGCCGGGCAGATACGCAGTATTTT.

This CDR3 is CAISESTTNEKLFF. The CDR3 nucleotides are TGTGCCATCAGTGAGTCAACTACTAATGAAAAACTGTTTTTT. This chain connects TRBV10-3 to TRBJ1-4; the D is unclear. The CDR3 has 14 amino acids. Per germline, CDR1 ENHRY and CDR2 SYGVKD. The V end lost 0 bases, the J end lost 2 bases, and 4 bases lay between the germline ends.

This rearrangement joins TRBV6-5 to TRBJ2-7; 9 bases are shared with TRBD1. Germline-derived CDR1 and CDR2 are MNHEY and SVGAGI. The CDR3 is 15 residues long. Germline trimming cut 6 bases from V and 2 bases from J; bases unmatched to any gene: 8. The CDR3 loop reads CASSPGQGPTYEQYF. The DNA for the CDR3 is TGTGCCAGCAGCCCAGGACAGGGGCCCACCTACGAGCAGTACTTC.

The chain joins TRBV7-3 to TRBJ2-1; 11 nucleotides align to TRBD2. In germline, CDR1 is SGHTA, CDR2 FQGTGA. The CDR3 extends over 16 amino acids. Trimming removed 5 bases from V and 4 bases from J; junction bases left unmatched: 7. DNA of the CDR3: TGTGCCAGCAGCACAAGTAGCGGGAGGGATTACAATGAGCAGTTCTTC. Protein sequence: CASSTSSGRDYNEQFF.

This CDR3 reads CSAPAAGPTDTQYF. CDR3 DNA: TGCAGCGCCCCGGCCGCGGGCCCCACAGATACGCAGTATTTT. The chain recombines TRBV29-1 with TRBJ2-3; D is perhaps TRBD2 (5 bases). The ends were cut back, 7 bases at V and 2 bases at J, with 16 bases in the middle. CDR1 SQVTM and CDR2 ANQGSEA come from the germline V gene. The CDR3 covers 14 residues.

The V gene is TRBV9, the J gene TRBJ2-3; 16 nucleotides align to TRBD2. V lost 2 bases, J lost 3 bases, and 6 bases stayed unmatched. Germline CDR1 SGDLS, CDR2 YYNGEE. The CDR3 extends over 18 amino acids. CDR3 protein: CASSVGLAGGLGTDTQYF. CDR3 sequence (DNA): TGTGCCAGCAGCGTGGGACTAGCGGGAGGGTTAGGGACAGATACGCAGTATTTT.

The V and J genes are TRBV25-1 and TRBJ1-5; D may be TRBD1 (5 bases). Germline V gene lookup returns CDR1 MGHDK and CDR2 SYGVNS. This CDR3 is 12 amino acids long. With 6 bases removed from V and 5 bases from J, the gap between germline ends came to 8 bases. The CDR3 DNA is TGTGCCAGCAGGGGGCGCGATCAGCCCCAGCATTTT. Translated, it gives CASRGRDQPQHF.

V gene TRBV15 combines with J gene TRBJ2-5; TRBD2 aligns across 12 bases. With 1 base clipped from V and 2 bases from J, the junction kept 8 bases outside the gene matches. CDR3 size: 18 residues. The germline V gene has CDR1 LNHNV and CDR2 YYDKDF (reference sequence). The CDR3 loop is CATSRGLTLAGGQETQYF. As DNA, the CDR3 is TGTGCCACCAGCAGAGGGTTAACACTAGCGGGAGGACAAGAGACCCAGTACTTC.

The V call is TRBV4-1, the J call TRBJ1-1; no firm D call. Trimming took 3 bases from V and 1 from J, leaving 21 bases between them. Per the germline V gene, CDR1 is MGHRA and CDR2 is YSYEKL. This CDR3 region has 18 residues. In nucleotides, the CDR3 is TGCGCCAGCAGCCATCTCTCGTTAAGCCTGCGAGAGAACACTGAAGCTTTCTTT. It codes for CASSHLSLSLRENTEAFF.

The rearrangement joins TRBV9 to TRBJ2-2; D perhaps matches TRBD1 (6 bases). The CDR3 has 16 residues. Trimming took 4 bases from V and 0 from J, leaving 13 bases between them. Germline V lookup: CDR1 SGDLS, CDR2 YYNGEE. CDR3 in amino acids: CASSSSGHSNTGELFF. CDR3 DNA sequence: TGTGCCAGCAGCTCCTCGGGACATTCGAACACCGGGGAGCTGTTTTTT.